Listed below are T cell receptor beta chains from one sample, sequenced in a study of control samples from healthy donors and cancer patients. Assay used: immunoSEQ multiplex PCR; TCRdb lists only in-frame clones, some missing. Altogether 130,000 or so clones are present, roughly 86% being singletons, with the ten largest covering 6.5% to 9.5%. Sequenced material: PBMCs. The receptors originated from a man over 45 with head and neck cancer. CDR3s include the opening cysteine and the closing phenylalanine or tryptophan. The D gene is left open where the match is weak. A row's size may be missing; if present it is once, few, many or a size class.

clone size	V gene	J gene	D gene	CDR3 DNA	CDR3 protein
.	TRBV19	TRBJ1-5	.	TGTGCCAGTAGTATAGGGGGTCCTAATCAGCCCCAGCATTTT	CASSIGGPNQPQHF
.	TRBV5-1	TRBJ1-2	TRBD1	TGCGCCAGCAGCCCATCGACAGGGGGGCCCTATGGCTACACCTTC	CASSPSTGGPYGYTF
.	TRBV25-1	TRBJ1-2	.	TGTGCCAGCCACCCTGAGGGAGCTAACTATGGCTACACCTTC	CASHPEGANYGYTF
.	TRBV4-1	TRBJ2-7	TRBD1	TGCGCCAGCAGCCAAGTTTACCTGGTAACAGGGGGCTACGAGCAGTACTTC	CASSQVYLVTGGYEQYF
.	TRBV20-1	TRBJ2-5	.	TGCAGGGCGGGGATAGGGGAGACCCAGTACTTC	CRAGIGETQYF
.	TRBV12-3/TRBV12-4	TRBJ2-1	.	TGTGCCAGCAGTTTCCGCAATGAGCAGTTCTTC	CASSFRNEQFF
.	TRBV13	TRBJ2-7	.	TGTGCCAGCAGCCCGGACAGCTACGAGCAGTACTTC	CASSPDSYEQYF
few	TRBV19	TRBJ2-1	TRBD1	TGTGCCAGTAGTATAGGACAGGGGGTTTTGAATGAGCAGTTCTTC	CASSIGQGVLNEQFF
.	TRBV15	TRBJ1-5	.	TGTGCCACCAGCTCAGGGAAGTCGTCGGATCAGCCCCAGCATTTT	CATSSGKSSDQPQHF
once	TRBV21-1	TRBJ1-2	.	TGTGCCAGCCGGTGGGAGAGGGAGAACTATGGCTACACCTTC	CASRWERENYGYTF
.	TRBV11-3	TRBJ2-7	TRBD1	TGTGCCAGCAGCCCCGGGACAGGGGGCTACGAGCAGTACTTC	CASSPGTGGYEQYF
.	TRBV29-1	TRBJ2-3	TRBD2	TGCAGCGTTGAGACTAGCAGCACAGATACGCAGTATTTT	CSVETSSTDTQYF
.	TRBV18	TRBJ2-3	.	TGTGCCAGCTCGATGCAGACCCCCAGCACAGATACGCAGTATTTT	CASSMQTPSTDTQYF
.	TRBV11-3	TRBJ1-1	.	TGTGCCAGCAGCTTAGAACCCGGGGCTGAAGCTTTCTTT	CASSLEPGAEAFF
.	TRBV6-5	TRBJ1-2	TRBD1	TGTGCCGCTGCGGGGACAGGGAACAGGAACTATGGCTACACCTTC	CAAAGTGNRNYGYTF
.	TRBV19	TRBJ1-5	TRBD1	TGTGCCAGTAGTTTACGACAGGGGTTCCTTAATCAGCCCCAGCATTTT	CASSLRQGFLNQPQHF
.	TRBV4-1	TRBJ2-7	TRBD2	TGCGCCAGCAGCCAAGAAGGATGGAGCGGGAGGACCTCCTACGAGCAGTACTTC	CASSQEGWSGRTSYEQYF
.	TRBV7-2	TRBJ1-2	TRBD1	TGTGCCAGCAGCTATCCGGACAGGGTGACAGTCTATGGCTACACCTTC	CASSYPDRVTVYGYTF
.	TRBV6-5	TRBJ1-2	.	TGTGCCAGCAGTTACGTGCGGCCAGGGGAAGATGGCTACACCTTC	CASSYVRPGEDGYTF
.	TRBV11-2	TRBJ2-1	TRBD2	TGTGCCAGCAGACCGGCGGGACTAGCGGGCAATGAGCAGTTCTTC	CASRPAGLAGNEQFF
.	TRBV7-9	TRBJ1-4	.	TGTGCCAGCAGCTTAAGCAGGGAAACTAATGAAAAACTGTTTTTT	CASSLSRETNEKLFF
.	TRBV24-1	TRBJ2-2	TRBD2	TGTGCCACCAGTGACCATAGCGGGAGTATCGGGGAGCTGTTTTTT	CATSDHSGSIGELFF
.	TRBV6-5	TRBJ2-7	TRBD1	TGTGCCAGCAGTTACTCGGGACAGGGTAACGAGCAGTACTTC	CASSYSGQGNEQYF
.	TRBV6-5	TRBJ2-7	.	TGTGCCAGCAGTTCTCGCATTGAGGGACCTTTTTACGAGCAGTACTTC	CASSSRIEGPFYEQYF
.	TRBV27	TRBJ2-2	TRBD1	TGTGCCAGCAGTTCAGGGGACAGACTCGCGAACACCGGGGAGCTGTTTTTT	CASSSGDRLANTGELFF
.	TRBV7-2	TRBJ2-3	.	TGTGCCAGCAGATCGGATCCGGGAAGCACAGATACGCAGTATTTT	CASRSDPGSTDTQYF
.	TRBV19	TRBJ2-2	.	TGTGCCAGTAGTATAGGATTTGCCAGGGCAGACACCGGGGAGCTGTTTTTT	CASSIGFARADTGELFF
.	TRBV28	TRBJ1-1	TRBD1	TGTGCCAGCAGTTACCCGACAGGGAGATACACTGAAGCTTTCTTT	CASSYPTGRYTEAFF
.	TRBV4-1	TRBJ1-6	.	TGCGCCAGCAGCCAAGTATCAGGTGATAATTCACCCCTCCACTTT	CASSQVSGDNSPLHF
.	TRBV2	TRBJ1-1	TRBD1	TGTGCCAGCATGGGACAGGGCGGCACTGAAGCTTTCTTT	CASMGQGGTEAFF
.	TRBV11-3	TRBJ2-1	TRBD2	TGTGCCAGCAGCCCAGGGAGGCTAGCGGGAACTAGTGAGCAGTTCTTC	CASSPGRLAGTSEQFF
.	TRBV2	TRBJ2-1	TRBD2	TGTGCCAGCAGTGAAGCGCCAAGAACGGGAGGCCCCTACAATGAGCAGTTCTTC	CASSEAPRTGGPYNEQFF
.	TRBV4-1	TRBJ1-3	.	TGCGCCAGCAGCCAAGAGAGGGGGAGCTCTGGAAACACCATATATTTT	CASSQERGSSGNTIYF
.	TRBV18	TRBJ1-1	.	TGTGCCAGCTCACCTCGCGGGGCAGGGACAAACACTGAAGCTTTCTTT	CASSPRGAGTNTEAFF
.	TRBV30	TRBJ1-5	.	TGTGCCTGGACAGGGGCATCCGATCAGCCCCAGCATTTT	CAWTGASDQPQHF
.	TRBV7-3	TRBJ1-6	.	TGTGCCAGCAGCTTAACCACGGGGGGGAATTCACCCCTCCACTTT	CASSLTTGGNSPLHF
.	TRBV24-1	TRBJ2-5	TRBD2	TGTGCCACCAGTGATTTCCGAGCGGGGCAAGAGACCCAGTACTTC	CATSDFRAGQETQYF
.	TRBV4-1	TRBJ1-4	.	TGCGCCAGCAGCCAAGAAAGGGGGGGGACAAGAAGCGAAAAACTGTTTTTT	CASSQERGGTRSEKLFF
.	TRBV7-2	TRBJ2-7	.	TGTGCCAGCAGTACAACCCCCTACGAGCAGTACTTC	CASSTTPYEQYF
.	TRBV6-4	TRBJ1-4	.	TGTGCCAGCAGTGACTCGAGGCGACCCGGAAAACTGTTTTTT	CASSDSRRPGKLFF
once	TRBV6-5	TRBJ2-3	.	TGTGCCAGCAGGGCAGGGCGAAACACAGATACGCAGTATTTT	CASRAGRNTDTQYF
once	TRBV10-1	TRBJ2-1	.	TGCGCCAGCAGAGCAGGTGAATCCTACAATGAGCAGTTCTTC	CASRAGESYNEQFF
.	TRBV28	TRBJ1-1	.	TGTGCCAGCAGTTTAGGAGTCGGCCAGAACACTGAAGCTTTCTTT	CASSLGVGQNTEAFF
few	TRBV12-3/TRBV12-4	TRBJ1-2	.	TGTGCCAGCAGTGCCACAGGGAACTATGGCTACACCTTC	CASSATGNYGYTF
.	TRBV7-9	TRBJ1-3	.	TGTGCCAGCAGCTTCCCATTACTTTCTGGAAACACCATATATTTT	CASSFPLLSGNTIYF
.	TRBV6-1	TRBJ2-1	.	TGTGCCAGCAGTGAGGTGGGTCTCAATGAGCAGTTCTTC	CASSEVGLNEQFF
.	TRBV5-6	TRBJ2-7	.	TGTGCCAGCAGCACGTGGACAAAGCCTTACGAGCAGTACTTC	CASSTWTKPYEQYF
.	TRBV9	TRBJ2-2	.	TGTGCCAGCAGCGTGTCCGGTTTCACCGGGGAGCTGTTTTTT	CASSVSGFTGELFF
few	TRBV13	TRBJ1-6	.	TGTGCCAGCAGCTTAGGCCTGGGACTTAATTCACCCCTCCACTTT	CASSLGLGLNSPLHF
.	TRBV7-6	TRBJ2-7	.	TGTGCCAGCAGGAAGGAAGGGACACAACTTTACGAGCAGTACTTC	CASRKEGTQLYEQYF
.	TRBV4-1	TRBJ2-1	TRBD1	TGCGCCAGCAGCCAGACAGGGGTGTCCTACAATGAGCAGTTCTTC	CASSQTGVSYNEQFF
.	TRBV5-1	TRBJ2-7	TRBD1	TGCGCCAGCAGCTTTCCAGGGGGCCTCGAGCAGTACTTC	CASSFPGGLEQYF
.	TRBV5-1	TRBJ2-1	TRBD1	TGCGCCAGCAGCCCCGGGACAGGACTGGGCAATGAGCAGTTCTTC	CASSPGTGLGNEQFF
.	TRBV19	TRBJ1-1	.	TGTGCCAGTAGTCTCCACGGAGGTAAGGGGCCTGAAGCTTTCTTT	CASSLHGGKGPEAFF